The 32 T cell receptor beta chains reported below all come from one sample, sequenced in a study of graft-versus-host responses after intestinal transplantation. Their antigen targets remain unknown. Sequencing was performed with immunoSEQ multiplex PCR; in TCRdb, only in-frame clones are kept and a portion is missing. The data hold about 100,000 clones, with roughly nine tenths observed a single time. Specimen: unstimulated CD4+ T cells sorted from spleen or lymph node cells, collected before transplant. The receptor set was obtained from a human donor who was the organ donor for an intestinal transplant.

This clone was detected only once. V usage is TRBV28 and J usage is TRBJ2-7; tentative D call: TRBD2 (5 bases). From germline, CDR1 is MDHEN and CDR2 SYDVKM. There are 14 residues in the CDR3. Between the trimmed V and J ends, which lost 6 bases and 0 bases, there was a span of 12 bases. The CDR3 loop is CASRLPGNSYEQYF. The CDR3 DNA reads TGTGCCAGCAGGCTCCCCGGGAACTCCTACGAGCAGTACTTC. The whole variable domain, filled in from reference TRBV28 and TRBJ2-7, reads DVKVTQSSRYLVKRTGEKVFLECVQDMDHENMFWYRQDPGLGLRLIYFSYDVKMKEKGDIPEGYSVSREKKERFSLILESASTNQTSMYLCASRLPGNSYEQYFGPGTRLTVT.

The chain couples TRBV7-3 to TRBJ2-1; 7 positions agree with TRBD2. This CDR3 has 15 residues. J was trimmed by 4 bases and V by 5 bases; bases with no gene match: 8. The germline gives CDR1 SGHTA, CDR2 FQGTGA. CDR3 sequence: CASSPGLVGYNEQFF. In DNA, the CDR3 is TGTGCCAGCAGCCCTGGACTAGTTGGTTACAATGAGCAGTTCTTC.

The V and J genes are TRBV28 and TRBJ1-4; no clear D gene. From germline, CDR1 is MDHEN and CDR2 SYDVKM. Trimming pared 4 bases from V and 8 bases from J, leaving 20 bases between. This CDR3 region has 16 residues. CDR3 DNA: TGTGCCAGCAGTTCCCCCGGTGAGGGCCTGGTCGAAAAACTGTTTTTT. This sequence encodes CASSSPGEGLVEKLFF.

The chain has TRBV6-5 and TRBJ2-7; 9 bases align to TRBD1. The ends lost 7 bases at V and 5 bases at J; junction bases unmatched: 6. This CDR3 has 13 amino acids. Looked up from germline, CDR1 is MNHEY and CDR2 is SVGAGI. This CDR3 is CASKGQGSNEQYF. The CDR3 DNA is TGTGCCAGCAAAGGACAGGGGAGCAACGAGCAGTACTTC.

The chain is built from TRBV5-1 and TRBJ2-5, with 7 nucleotides matching TRBD2. Germline lookup yields CDR1 SGHRS and CDR2 YFSETQ. V lost 0 bases and J lost 5; bases outside the gene matches: 10. The CDR3 runs to 16 residues. The CDR3 DNA follows: TGCGCCAGCAGCTTGGCGTCGGGAGGACTGCTGGAGACCCAGTACTTC. Translated, it gives CASSLASGGLLETQYF.

The chain joins TRBV27 to TRBJ2-3; TRBD2 matches 7 bases. CDR1 and CDR2 (germline): MNHEY, SMNVEV (reference sequence). The CDR3 extends over 14 amino acids. After removal of 5 bases from V and 4 bases from J, the junction contained 6 bases not matched to a gene. The CDR3 sequence is CASSPVRGADTQYF. Here the CDR3 DNA reads TGTGCCAGCAGTCCCGTTCGGGGGGCAGATACGCAGTATTTT.

This clone was detected only a few times. The rearrangement joins TRBV11-2 to TRBJ1-1; D is perhaps TRBD1 (5 bases). Germline V gene data show CDR1 as SGHAT and CDR2 as FQNNGV. V was clipped by 2 bases and J by 4 bases, with 14 bases between them. CDR3 size: 15 residues. CDR3 loop: CASSLSSGGGTEAFF. The CDR3 region has the DNA TGTGCCAGCAGCTTAAGCTCTGGGGGGGGCACTGAAGCTTTCTTT.

The J gene is TRBJ1-2, the V gene TRBV7-8, with 9 bases that match TRBD1. The CDR3 totals 16 residues. The V gene's germline CDR1 is SGHVS and CDR2 FQNEAQ. V shed 1 base and J 2 bases; nucleotides not matched to a gene: 5. The CDR3 spells CASSLVGTGGNYGYTF. The DNA for the CDR3 is TGTGCCAGCAGCTTAGTCGGTACAGGGGGCAACTATGGCTACACCTTC. Drawing the rest from reference TRBV7-8 and TRBJ1-2, the complete variable domain is GAGVSQSPRYKVAKRGQDVALRCDPISGHVSLFWYQQALGQGPEFLTYFQNEAQLDKSGLPSDRFFAERPEGSVSTLKIQRTQQEDSAVYLCASSLVGTGGNYGYTFGSGTRLTVV.

The V gene is TRBV27, the J gene TRBJ1-2, with D uncertain. The CDR3 totals 13 residues. CDR1 MNHEY and CDR2 SMNVEV come from the germline V gene (reference sequence). Between the trimmed V and J ends, which lost 3 bases and 5 bases, there was a span of 10 bases. This CDR3 reads CASSLGVRYGYTF. For the CDR3, the DNA is TGTGCCAGCAGTTTGGGCGTTAGGTATGGCTACACCTTC.

This clone was found once. Additional DNA sequences in this sample encode the identical CDR3. The gene calls are TRBV14 and TRBJ1-1; D possibly corresponds to TRBD1 (6 bases). The CDR3 contains 15 residues. Trimming pared 1 base from V and 5 bases from J, leaving 14 bases between. Germline values: CDR1 SGHDN, CDR2 FVKESK. CDR3 sequence reads: CASSQARGRGTEAFF. The CDR3 nucleotides are TGTGCCAGCAGCCAAGCGCGGGGGCGGGGAACTGAAGCTTTCTTT.

This sequence joins TRBV28 and TRBJ2-1, with TRBD1 matching 7 bases. Germline V lookup: CDR1 MDHEN, CDR2 SYDVKM. The V gene end was trimmed by 5 bases and the J gene end by 0 bases; junction bases not matched to a gene: 7. This CDR3 region has 16 residues. CDR3: CASSPRGRSSYNEQFF. For the CDR3, the DNA is TGTGCCAGCAGTCCCAGGGGGAGAAGCTCCTACAATGAGCAGTTCTTC. Variable domain in full (rest from reference TRBV28 and TRBJ2-1): DVKVTQSSRYLVKRTGEKVFLECVQDMDHENMFWYRQDPGLGLRLIYFSYDVKMKEKGDIPEGYSVSREKKERFSLILESASTNQTSMYLCASSPRGRSSYNEQFFGPGTRLTVL.

This clone was seen only a few times. The CDR3 protein is CASSSGSSYNSPLHF. CDR3 coding DNA: TGTGCCAGTAGCTCGGGGAGCTCCTATAATTCACCCCTCCACTTT. This chain links TRBV19 with TRBJ1-6; D not resolved. CDR1 and CDR2 (germline): LNHDA, SQIVND (reference sequence). CDR3 length: 15 residues. V lost 6 bases and J 0 bases, leaving 9 bases between the germline ends.

This clone was recorded a few times. The V call is TRBV10-3, the J call TRBJ1-2; the D gene is possibly TRBD1 (5 bases). Germline values: CDR1 ENHRY, CDR2 SYGVKD. V was pared by 5 bases and J by 6 bases, with 16 bases between. The CDR3 is made up of 14 amino acids. CDR3 DNA: TGTGCCATCAGTTCCGCCTCAGGGTCTGATGGCTACACCTTC. This sequence encodes CAISSASGSDGYTF.

V and J are TRBV30 and TRBJ1-1; D is unresolved. The length of the CDR3 is 15 residues. Trimming removed 0 bases from V and 0 bases from J, with 11 bases in between. CDR1 and CDR2 from the germline V gene are GTSNPN and SVGIG (reference sequence). The CDR3 nucleotides are TGTGCCTGGAGTGTTAAAACAGAGTTGAACACTGAAGCTTTCTTT. It translates to CAWSVKTELNTEAFF. The full variable domain, with the rest looked up from reference TRBV30 and TRBJ1-1, is SQTIHQWPATLVQPVGSPLSLECTVEGTSNPNLYWYRQAAGRGLQLLFYSVGIGQISSEVPQNLSASRPQDRQFILSSKKLLLSDSGFYLCAWSVKTELNTEAFFGQGTRLTVV.

This clone has just a few counts. The V and J genes are TRBV2 and TRBJ1-4, with D uncertain. Trimming left V 7 bases short and J 8 bases short, with 8 bases between. Germline V gene data show CDR1 as SNHLY and CDR2 as FYNNEI. CDR3 length: 11 amino acids. The CDR3 DNA sequence: TGTGCCAGCAAGAGGGCCGAAAAACTGTTTTTT. Its translation: CASKRAEKLFF. Full variable domain (rest looked up from reference TRBV2 and TRBJ1-4): EPEVTQTPSHQVTQMGQEVILRCVPISNHLYFYWYRQILGQKVEFLVSFYNNEISEKSEIFDDQFSVERPDGSNFTLKIRSTKLEDSAMYFCASKRAEKLFFGSGTQLSVL.

This chain connects TRBV28 to TRBJ1-2, with D unclear. V was trimmed by 3 bases and J by 8 bases, leaving 7 bases between them. CDR3 size: 11 residues. CDR1 MDHEN and CDR2 SYDVKM come from the germline V gene. CDR3 sequence (DNA): TGTGCCAGCAGTTTCTCTGGGGGCTACACCTTC. This gives the protein CASSFSGGYTF.

The V call is TRBV5-1, the J call TRBJ2-5; TRBD1 agrees at 7 bases. This CDR3 comprises 17 residues. The germline gives CDR1 SGHRS, CDR2 YFSETQ. The junction had 11 bases not matched to a gene; V was cut back by 1 base and J by 2 bases. The CDR3 region has the DNA TGCGCCAGCAGCTTGATACCAGGGGGTCGTCATCAAGAGACCCAGTACTTC. It codes for CASSLIPGGRHQETQYF.

V gene TRBV2 combines with J gene TRBJ2-2, with a possible D match to TRBD2 (5 bases). Germline assignment: CDR1 SNHLY and CDR2 FYNNEI. The CDR3 is 16 amino acids. V lost 6 bases to trimming and J lost 5 bases, with 19 bases between them. In DNA form, the CDR3 reads TGTGCCAGCAGCCCCGCGGGCGGCTTTAGTACCGGGGAGCTGTTTTTT. It specifies CASSPAGGFSTGELFF.

The chain links TRBV30 to TRBJ1-5, with D unresolved. The CDR3 totals 13 residues. The ends were cut back, 4 bases at V and 2 bases at J, with 9 bases in the middle. From germline, CDR1 is GTSNPN and CDR2 SVGIG (reference sequence). CDR3 DNA sequence: TGTGCCTGGACGGGTAACGGCAATCAGCCCCAGCATTTT. The encoded protein is CAWTGNGNQPQHF.

The rearrangement links TRBV5-4 to TRBJ2-1; 9 nucleotides line up with TRBD2. The germline V gene has CDR1 SGHNT and CDR2 YYREEE (reference sequence). Losses at the gene ends were 4 bases for V and 4 bases for J; bases not matched to a gene: 9. The CDR3 totals 16 residues. CDR3 sequence reads: CASSPELAGAYNEQFF. CDR3 sequence (DNA): TGTGCCAGCAGCCCGGAACTAGCGGGCGCTTACAATGAGCAGTTCTTC.

CDR3 residues: CAWGPASGKLFF. As DNA, the CDR3 is TGTGCCTGGGGACCTGCCTCGGGAAAACTGTTTTTT. V usage is TRBV30 and J usage is TRBJ1-4, with D uncertain. This CDR3 is built from 12 residues. The ends were cut back, 5 bases at V and 10 bases at J, with 14 bases in the middle. The germline V gene has CDR1 GTSNPN and CDR2 SVGIG (reference sequence). Full variable domain (rest looked up from reference TRBV30 and TRBJ1-4): SQTIHQWPATLVQPVGSPLSLECTVEGTSNPNLYWYRQAAGRGLQLLFYSVGIGQISSEVPQNLSASRPQDRQFILSSKKLLLSDSGFYLCAWGPASGKLFFGSGTQLSVL.

V usage is TRBV11-2 and J usage is TRBJ1-2; D unresolved. Trimming shortened V by 0 bases and J by 0 bases, and 8 bases separated the two germline ends. CDR1 is SGHAT and CDR2 is FQNNGV in the germline V gene. CDR3 length: 15 amino acids. CDR3 sequence: CASSLDSVSNYGYTF. In DNA, the CDR3 is TGTGCCAGCAGCTTAGACTCAGTATCTAACTATGGCTACACCTTC.

This chain uses TRBV30 with TRBJ1-5; weak D call: TRBD1 (5 bases). The germline gives CDR1 GTSNPN, CDR2 SVGIG (reference sequence). There are 13 residues in the CDR3. Trimming left V 4 bases short and J 3 bases short, with 10 bases between. CDR3 amino acids: CAWTRGHNQPQHF. In nucleotides, the CDR3 is TGTGCCTGGACGAGAGGACACAATCAGCCCCAGCATTTT.

This CDR3 is CASSEVSVPGAVNYGYTF. DNA for the CDR3: TGTGCCAGCAGTGAAGTTTCTGTCCCAGGGGCTGTTAACTATGGCTACACCTTC. The chain recombines TRBV6-1 with TRBJ1-2, with D tentatively TRBD1 (6 bases). The germline CDR1 and CDR2 sequences are MNHNS and SASEGT. Trimming cost V 1 base and J 1 base, with 19 bases left between them. CDR3 size: 18 residues.

V gene TRBV6-4 combines with J gene TRBJ1-2; 10 bases are shared with TRBD1. Germline values: CDR1 MRHNA, CDR2 SNTAGT. V trimming: 6 bases; J trimming: 8 bases; junction bases outside the gene matches: 18. This CDR3 is built from 17 residues. The CDR3 protein is CASSVYLRDRGERGYTF. Written as DNA, the CDR3 is TGTGCCAGCAGCGTCTATCTCCGGGACAGGGGCGAAAGGGGCTACACCTTC.

V and J are TRBV11-2 and TRBJ2-1; D unclear. Germline V gene sequence: CDR1 SGHAT, CDR2 FQNNGV. This CDR3 has 13 residues. Trimming cost V 10 bases and J 5 bases, with 15 bases left between them. The CDR3 region has the DNA TGTGCCACCCGATCCATAAAGGACAATGAGCAGTTCTTC. It encodes CATRSIKDNEQFF.

The genes are TRBV11-3 and TRBJ2-5, with TRBD2 matching 14 bases. Germline assignment: CDR1 SGHNT and CDR2 YENEEA. The length of the CDR3 is 15 residues. The J segment lost 3 bases and the V segment lost 3 bases, leaving 0 bases of the junction unmatched. Written as DNA, the CDR3 is TGTGCCAGCAGCTTGGGACTAGCGGGGGAAGAGACCCAGTACTTC. Translating it yields CASSLGLAGEETQYF. Full variable domain (missing parts from reference TRBV11-3 and TRBJ2-5): EAGVVQSPRYKIIEKKQPVAFWCNPISGHNTLYWYLQNLGQGPELLIRYENEEAVDDSQLPKDRFSAERLKGVDSTLKIQPAELGDSAVYLCASSLGLAGEETQYFGPGTRLLVL.

The sample holds one count of this clone. The chain links TRBV2 to TRBJ1-4; TRBD1 might be the D (6 bases). Trimming stripped 6 bases from V and 8 bases from J, with 13 bases between. The germline V gene has CDR1 SNHLY and CDR2 FYNNEI. CDR3 size: 13 residues. Here the CDR3 reads CASSDSRGEKLFF. The CDR3 DNA reads TGTGCCAGCAGCGACTCGAGGGGGGAAAAACTGTTTTTT.

The V gene is TRBV19, the J gene TRBJ1-5, with 7 positions matching TRBD1. V gave up 1 base and J gave up 4 bases; unmatched junction bases: 1. The V gene's germline CDR1 is LNHDA and CDR2 SQIVND (reference sequence). The CDR3 has 14 residues. The chain's CDR3 is CASSIAGGNQPQHF. In nucleotides, the CDR3 is TGTGCCAGTAGTATAGCAGGGGGAAATCAGCCCCAGCATTTT.

This rearrangement joins TRBV7-8 to TRBJ2-6; unclear D gene. This CDR3 contains 12 residues. V gave up 9 bases and J gave up 2 bases, with 5 bases separating them. In germline, CDR1 is SGHVS, CDR2 FQNEAQ. CDR3 amino acids: CASCTGANVLTF. CDR3 sequence (DNA): TGTGCCAGTTGTACTGGGGCCAACGTCCTGACTTTC.

The chain is built from TRBV18 and TRBJ1-6; D gene ambiguous. Trimming removed 3 bases from V and 4 bases from J, with 7 bases in between. CDR3 length: 14 residues. CDR1 is KGHSH, CDR2 LQKENI, per germline. The CDR3 DNA reads TGTGCCAGCTCACCCCAGAAATATAATTCACCCCTCCACTTT. Translating it yields CASSPQKYNSPLHF. Variable domain in full (rest from reference TRBV18 and TRBJ1-6): NAGVMQNPRHLVRRRGQEARLRCSPMKGHSHVYWYRQLPEEGLKFMVYLQKENIIDESGMPKERFSAEFPKEGPSILRIQQVVRGDSAAYFCASSPQKYNSPLHFGNGTRLTVT.

The chain uses TRBV4-1 and TRBJ2-2; 15 bases are shared with TRBD2. The CDR3 extends over 15 amino acids. CDR1 is MGHRA and CDR2 is YSYEKL in the germline V gene. V lost 7 bases and J lost 11; bases outside the gene matches: 8. CDR3 in amino acids: CASTPGLAGGRELFF. The CDR3, as DNA: TGCGCCAGCACCCCCGGACTAGCGGGGGGGCGAGAGCTGTTTTTT.